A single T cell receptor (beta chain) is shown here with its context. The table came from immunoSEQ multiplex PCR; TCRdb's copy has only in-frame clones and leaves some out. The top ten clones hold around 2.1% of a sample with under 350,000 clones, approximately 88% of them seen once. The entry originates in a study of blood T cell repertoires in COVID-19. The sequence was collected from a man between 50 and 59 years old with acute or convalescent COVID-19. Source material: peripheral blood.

For the CDR3, the DNA is TGTGCCAGCAGCAAGTTCACAGGGACAGGGGCAGGGGGCTACACCTTC. Amino acid sequence: CASSKFTGTGAGGYTF. This chain links TRBV21-1 with TRBJ1-2; TRBD1 reflects the table's D call only, with no check against the DNA. TRBV21-1 constitutes a pseudogene. The CDR3 totals 16 residues.